This T cell receptor (beta chain) was documented in a study of blood T cell repertoires in COVID-19. Study information: The study drew acute and convalescent COVID-19 samples from the United States, Italy and Spain. T cells, B-cell-depleted T cells, or PBMCs provided the cDNA or gDNA that served as material.

Per the authors' pipeline: Amplification from reference gene primers served as the basis for estimated nucleated cell counts. Sequencing used immunoSEQ multiplex PCR; TCRdb keeps in-frame clones, though not all of them. The V and J calls and clone size were taken over from that table, and D and trimming were inferred from the DNA. The data show about 130,000 clones, about four fifths seen once. This TCR derives from a human donor in a cohort sampled during active COVID-19. The source material was peripheral blood.

In DNA, the CDR3 is TGTGCCAGCGGTGGGGACACCGATAGCCATGGCTACACCTTC. This translates into CASGGDTDSHGYTF. V gene TRBV3-1 (or the pseudogene TRBV3-2) combines with J gene TRBJ1-2; D perhaps matches TRBD1 (6 bases). V lost 8 bases to trimming and J lost 6 bases, with 19 bases between them. CDR3 length: 14 residues. In germline, CDR1 is LGHDT, CDR2 YNNKEL (reference sequence).